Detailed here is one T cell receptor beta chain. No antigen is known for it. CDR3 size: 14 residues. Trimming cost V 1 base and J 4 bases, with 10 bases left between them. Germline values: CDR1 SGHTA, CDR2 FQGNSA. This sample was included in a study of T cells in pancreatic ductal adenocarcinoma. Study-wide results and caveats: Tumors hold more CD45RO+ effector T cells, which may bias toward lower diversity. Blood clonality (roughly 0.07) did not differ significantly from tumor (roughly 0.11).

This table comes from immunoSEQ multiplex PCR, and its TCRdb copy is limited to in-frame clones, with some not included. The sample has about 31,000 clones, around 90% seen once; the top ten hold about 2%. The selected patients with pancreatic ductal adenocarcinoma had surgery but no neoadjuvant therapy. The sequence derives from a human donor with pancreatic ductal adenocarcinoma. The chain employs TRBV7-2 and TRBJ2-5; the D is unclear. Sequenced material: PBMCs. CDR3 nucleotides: TGTGCCAGCAGCTTAGACCTTTTGGGAGAGACCCAGTACTTC. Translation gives CASSLDLLGETQYF. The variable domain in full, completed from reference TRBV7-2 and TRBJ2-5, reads GAGVSQSPSNKVTEKGKDVELRCDPISGHTALYWYRQSLGQGLEFLIYFQGNSAPDKSGLPSDRFSAERTGGSVSTLTIQRTQQEDSAVYLCASSLDLLGETQYFGPGTRLLVL.